These 16 T cell receptor beta chains share one sample of origin, sequenced in a study of tumor-infiltrating lymphocytes in oesophageal squamous cell carcinoma. One entry per CDR3 protein results from TCRdb running MiXCR on the PCR reads. The table records 21,000 or so distinct CDR3 sequences, 35% to 40% of them present only once. Specimen: esophageal tumor tissue. The source is a male donor with esophageal squamous cell carcinoma.

By proportion, this clonotype is medium-sized. The rearrangement links TRBV6-1 to TRBJ2-3; 8 positions match TRBD1. The germline V gene encodes CDR1 MNHNS and CDR2 SASEGT. The CDR3 has 15 residues. V trimming: 5 bases; J trimming: 0 bases; junction bases outside the gene matches: 4. CDR3 in amino acids: CASSRQGRSTDTQYF. Here the CDR3 DNA reads TGTGCCAGCAGTAGACAGGGGCGAAGCACAGATACGCAGTATTTT.

V and J are TRBV7-8 and TRBJ2-3, with 9 bases fitting TRBD2. The DNA matches TRBJ2-1 better at its end, which makes the J call doubtful. The CDR3 is 19 amino acids. The germline CDR1 and CDR2 sequences are SGHVS and FQNEAQ. CDR3 DNA: TGTGCCAGCAGCAACCCCCACGGCCTAGCGGGACGGAGAGGGGATGAGCAGTTCTTC. It specifies CASSNPHGLAGRRGDEQFF.

V is TRBV2 and J is TRBJ2-7, with D possibly matching TRBD1 (8 bases). Trimming removed 11 bases from V and 7 bases from J, with 24 bases in between. There are 14 residues in the CDR3. Germline assignment: CDR1 SNHLY and CDR2 FYNNEI. CDR3 in amino acids: CAWGGQGASGEQYF. The CDR3 coding sequence is TGTGCCTGGGGGGGGCAGGGGGCATCGGGGGAGCAGTACTTC.

This clonotype was counted ten times or more. Just one base apart from a much larger clone, this may be a read error. The chain links TRBV5-1 to TRBJ2-7, with TRBD2 matching 11 bases. The J call is in doubt because the DNA end fits TRBJ2-1 better. Per the germline V gene, CDR1 is SGHRS and CDR2 is YFSETQ. The CDR3 covers 15 residues. This chain's CDR3 is CASSTGTSGNYEQFF. In nucleotides, the CDR3 is TGCGCCAGCAGCACGGGGACTAGCGGAAACTACGAGCAGTTCTTC.

On this clonotype itself: It may be a read error: a sequence one base away is much more abundant. This rearrangement joins TRBV15 to TRBJ2-7; possibly TRBD1 for D (5 bases). The CDR3 length is 12 residues. Germline-derived CDR1 and CDR2 are LNHNV and YYDKDF (reference sequence). V gave up 9 bases and J gave up 7 bases, with 16 bases separating them. In nucleotides, the CDR3 is TGTGCCACGTCCGACAGTATCAATGAGCAGTACTTC. The encoded protein is CATSDSINEQYF.

To note about this clonotype: One end of the junction fails to match germline, which may point to a read error. This chain uses TRBV7-9 with TRBJ2-1, with TRBD1 matching over 9 bases. The CDR3 has 15 amino acids. In germline, CDR1 is SEHNR, CDR2 FQNEAQ (reference sequence). Written as DNA, the CDR3 is TGTGCTAGCAGCTTAACAGGGGGCCGGGGCAATGAGCAGTTCTTC. Protein sequence: CASSLTGGRGNEQFF.

J is TRBJ2-1 and V is TRBV11-2; 9 bases agree with TRBD2. Per germline, CDR1 SGHAT and CDR2 FQNNGV. The CDR3 sequence is 18 residues long. Trimming at V came to 5 bases and at J to 0 bases, leaving 11 bases not matched to a gene. The CDR3 protein is CASSVSSGGPISYNEQFF. The DNA for the CDR3 is TGTGCCAGCAGCGTTTCGAGCGGGGGGCCTATCTCCTACAATGAGCAGTTCTTC.

This rearrangement joins TRBV7-2 to TRBJ2-4; 7 nucleotides align to TRBD2. Matching the DNA end better, TRBJ2-1 makes the J call doubtful. Per germline, CDR1 SGHTA and CDR2 FQGNSA. CDR3 size: 16 residues. CDR3 residues: CASSLTGAGAGYEQFF. CDR3 bases: TGTGCCAGCAGCTTAACCGGCGCGGGAGCGGGCTATGAGCAGTTCTTC.

At least ten counts were recorded for this clonotype. Since the CDR3 does not end with the conserved phenylalanine or tryptophan, this likely comes from a read error. The limits of the CDR3 on the DNA are not certain, so only TCRdb's listed CDR3 is given. The rearrangement links TRBV7-8 to TRBJ2-7; TRBD1, as called in the table, went unchecked against the DNA. In germline, CDR1 is SGHVS, CDR2 FQNEAQ. The CDR3 extends over 17 residues, inclusive of both ends. CDR3 sequence reads: CASSLEPGLGYGYTFGS.

This clonotype was counted many times. The rearrangement uses TRBV6-1 and TRBJ1-4, with TRBD1 matching 10 bases. Per germline, CDR1 MNHNS and CDR2 SASEGT. The CDR3 is 14 residues long. The V and J ends lost 6 bases and 5 bases, in that order; junction bases with no gene match: 3. DNA for the CDR3: TGTGCCAGCAGATTGACAGGGGGCAATGAAAAACTGTTTTTT. As protein: CASRLTGGNEKLFF.

This clonotype was counted many times. The rearrangement links TRBV7-9 to TRBJ1-1; D unresolved. The CDR3 loop spans 12 amino acids. The V and J ends lost 6 bases and 3 bases respectively, with 8 bases between them. The V gene's germline CDR1 is SEHNR and CDR2 FQNEAQ (reference sequence). The CDR3 protein is CASRIGYTEAFF. The DNA of the CDR3 is TGTGCCAGCAGGATTGGCTACACTGAAGCTTTCTTT.

Notes on this clonotype: A much larger clone lies one base from this, so it may be a read error. The rearrangement uses TRBV24-1 and TRBJ2-3; possibly TRBD1 for D (6 bases). From germline, CDR1 is KGHDR and CDR2 SFDVKD. The ends were cut back, 0 bases at V and 14 bases at J, with 20 bases in the middle. The CDR3 loop spans 15 amino acids. This CDR3 reads CATSDLSRGAGELYF. Written as DNA, the CDR3 is TGTGCCACCAGTGATTTGTCCAGGGGAGCCGGGGAGCTGTATTTT.

The chain joins TRBV28 to TRBJ1-1; D gene ambiguous. V was trimmed by 5 bases and J by 6 bases, leaving 7 bases between them. The germline V gene has CDR1 MDHEN and CDR2 SYDVKM. The CDR3 covers 11 residues. The CDR3 is CASSGRSEAFF. CDR3 DNA sequence: TGTGCCAGCAGTGGACGGTCTGAAGCTTTCTTT.

As for this clonotype: This likely comes from a read error, as the CDR3 has no conserved phenylalanine or tryptophan at its end. It is unclear where the CDR3 begins or ends on the DNA, so no DNA is shown, and the CDR3 is as TCRdb lists it. This chain uses TRBV28 with TRBJ2-7. The germline V gene encodes CDR1 MDHEN and CDR2 SYDVKM. The CDR3 is made up of 15 amino acids, end residues included. The CDR3 loop is CASTLRPSYGYTFGS.

This chain connects TRBV7-3 to TRBJ2-3, with no clear D. The V and J ends lost 5 bases and 4 bases respectively, with 10 bases between them. The CDR3 length is 13 residues. Germline V CDR1 and CDR2: SGHTA, FQGTGA. The CDR3 is CASSPVGSDTQYF. As DNA, the CDR3 is TGTGCCAGCAGCCCCGTGGGGTCAGATACGCAGTATTTT.

V usage is TRBV7-3 and J usage is TRBJ1-1; D is ambiguous. Trimming shortened V by 4 bases and J by 5 bases, and 11 bases separated the two germline ends. CDR1 is SGHTA and CDR2 is FQGTGA in the germline V gene. The CDR3 is 13 residues long. The CDR3 DNA is TGTGCCAGCAGCTGGGAAAGGAGTACTGAAGCTTTCTTT. It codes for CASSWERSTEAFF.